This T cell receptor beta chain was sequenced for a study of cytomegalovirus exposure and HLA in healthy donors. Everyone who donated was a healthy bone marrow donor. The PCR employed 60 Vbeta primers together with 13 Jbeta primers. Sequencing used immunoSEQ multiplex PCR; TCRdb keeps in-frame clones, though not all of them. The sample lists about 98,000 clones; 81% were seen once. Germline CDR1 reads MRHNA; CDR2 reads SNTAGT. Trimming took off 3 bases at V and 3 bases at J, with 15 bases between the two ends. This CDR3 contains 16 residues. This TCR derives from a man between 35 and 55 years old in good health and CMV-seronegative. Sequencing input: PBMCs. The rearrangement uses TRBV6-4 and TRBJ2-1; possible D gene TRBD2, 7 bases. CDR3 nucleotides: TGTGCCAGCAGTGAGAGGCCGGGGGGCGGCTACAATGAGCAGTTCTTC. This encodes CASSERPGGGYNEQFF.